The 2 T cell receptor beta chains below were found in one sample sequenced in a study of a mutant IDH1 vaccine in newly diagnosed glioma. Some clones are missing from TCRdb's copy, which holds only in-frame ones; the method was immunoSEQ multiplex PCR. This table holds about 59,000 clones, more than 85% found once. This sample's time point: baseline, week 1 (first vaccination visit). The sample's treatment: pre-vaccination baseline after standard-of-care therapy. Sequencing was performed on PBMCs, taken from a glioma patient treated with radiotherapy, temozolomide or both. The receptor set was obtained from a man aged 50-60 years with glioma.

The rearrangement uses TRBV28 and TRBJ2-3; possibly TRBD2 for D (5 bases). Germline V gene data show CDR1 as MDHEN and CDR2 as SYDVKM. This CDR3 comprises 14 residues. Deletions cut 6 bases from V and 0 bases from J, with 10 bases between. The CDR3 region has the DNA TGTGCCAGCAGCCTGGCGGGTAGCACAGATACGCAGTATTTT. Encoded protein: CASSLAGSTDTQYF.

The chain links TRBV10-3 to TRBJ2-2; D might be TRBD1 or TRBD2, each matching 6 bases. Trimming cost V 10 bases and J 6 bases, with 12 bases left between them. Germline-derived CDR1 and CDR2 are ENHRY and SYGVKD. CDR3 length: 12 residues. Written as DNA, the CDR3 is TGTGCCACCGATGGGGGGCCCGGGGAGCTGTTTTTT. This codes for CATDGGPGELFF.